This T cell receptor (beta chain) was sequenced for a study of blood T cell repertoires in COVID-19. About the study: Sources were T cells, B-cell-depleted T cells, or PBMCs; the material itself was cDNA or gDNA.

In the authors' methods: Cell counts per sample came from amplifying reference gene primers. Only in-frame clones appear in the TCRdb table, and some are missing; sequencing was by immunoSEQ multiplex PCR. That table furnishes V, J and clone size, whereas the DNA furnished D and trimming. The sample carries around 250,000 clones, 70% to 90% recorded once. CDR1 is ENHRY and CDR2 is SYGVKD in the germline V gene. This CDR3 spans 15 amino acids. V lost 2 bases, J lost 3 bases, and 4 bases stayed unmatched. The chain joins TRBV10-3 to TRBJ2-3; 8 nucleotides agree with TRBD2. The sample taken for sequencing was peripheral blood. This clonotype was obtained from a man aged 60-69 years with acute or convalescent COVID-19. The CDR3 coding sequence is TGTGCCATCAGTGAGCTTTCTAGCGGGACAGATACGCAGTATTTT. Its protein product is CAISELSSGTDTQYF.